The TCR beta chain described here comes from a study of cytomegalovirus exposure and HLA in healthy donors. Overall study: Unique TCR beta sequences numbering 120 million or so came from 150 million to 200 million T cells in an earlier analysis. Study findings and constraints: Rare TCR sequences predominated, though certain public TCRs were found in many donors.

Turning to this clone: Its antigen is currently unknown.

Primers: 60 Vbeta forward and 13 Jbeta reverse. TCRdb keeps only in-frame clones here, not all; method: immunoSEQ multiplex PCR. The data contain approximately 130,000 clones, under 90% of them singletons. The donors, nominally healthy at sampling, likely had unrecorded immune exposures. The sequencing sample was made of PBMCs. This receptor was identified in a man younger than 30 in good health and CMV-seronegative.

The CDR3 DNA is TGCGCCAGCAGCTCGCGTCGCACAGATACGCAGTATTTT. It translates to CASSSRRTDTQYF. V usage is TRBV4-3 and J usage is TRBJ2-3, with D uncertain. The length of the CDR3 is 13 residues. The V and J ends lost 5 bases and 1 base respectively, with 7 bases between them. Germline CDR1 LGHNA, CDR2 YSLEER.